This is a list of T cell receptor beta chains from one sample in a study of control samples from healthy donors and cancer patients. The data were produced by immunoSEQ multiplex PCR, yet TCRdb's version contains in-frame clones alone and is incomplete. The sample consists of 60,000 to 75,000 clones, approximately 86% of them appearing once. Sequencing was performed on blood. The receptor set was obtained from a man aged 55 to 70 in good health. Each CDR3 is given without its conserved first and last residue. Rows give clone size only sometimes, using once, few, many, or a class for an expanded clone.

v_call,clone_size,j_call,cdr3_aa
TRBV27,once,TRBJ2-5,ASSHRDSQETQY
TRBV7-8,.,TRBJ1-4,ASSFPDRVGTNEKLF
TRBV6-6,.,TRBJ1-6,ASSSDGITLH
TRBV29-1,.,TRBJ1-1,SVGQMNTEAF
TRBV5-1,.,TRBJ2-1,ASSSPGLAGFNEQF
TRBV10-3,.,TRBJ1-1,AISTMQGGDTEAF
TRBV2,.,TRBJ2-3,ASSHPPTSGSTDTQY
TRBV6-5,.,TRBJ1-2,ASRGQGSSNYGYT
TRBV11-2,.,TRBJ1-4,ASSLGQGNEKLF
TRBV6-2/TRBV6-3,.,TRBJ2-5,ASSLTSGRLKGETQY
TRBV28,.,TRBJ2-5,ASSLISFGGGETQY
TRBV5-1,.,TRBJ2-7,ASSLGPGTAYEQY
TRBV4-3,.,TRBJ2-1,ASSQDRSLTALGEQF
TRBV5-6,.,TRBJ1-3,ASSSEVSGNTIY
TRBV4-3,.,TRBJ1-1,ASSPRLLSLNTEAF
TRBV28,.,TRBJ2-1,ASSPRYNEQF
TRBV2,once,TRBJ1-2,ASRGRGGYGYT
TRBV4-3,.,TRBJ2-1,ASSPLAGGYNEQF
TRBV12-3/TRBV12-4,.,TRBJ2-1,ASTSLNEQF
TRBV6-1,once,TRBJ2-7,ASSELGQGDYEQY
TRBV9,.,TRBJ2-7,ASSVAEGLGGAEQY
TRBV9,.,TRBJ2-3,ASSQNTDTQY
TRBV6-2/TRBV6-3,.,TRBJ2-7,ASSPRGLSYEQY
TRBV7-9,.,TRBJ2-1,ASSFELGEQF
TRBV6-5,.,TRBJ1-1,ASTQEGGLTEAF
TRBV7-2,.,TRBJ1-1,ASSSINLNTEAF
TRBV2,.,TRBJ1-6,ASSVGPSNSPLH
TRBV28,.,TRBJ1-5,ASSFLGYSNQPQH